These 24 T cell receptor beta chains came from one sample sequenced in a study of blood T cell repertoires in COVID-19. The data were produced by immunoSEQ multiplex PCR, yet TCRdb's version contains in-frame clones alone and is incomplete. Of roughly 300,000 clones listed, 91% are singletons. Source material: peripheral blood. These receptors came from a woman in her 30s with COVID-19, enrolled during active disease.

The V call is TRBV9, the J call TRBJ2-5, with TRBD1 matching 10 bases. Germline lookup yields CDR1 SGDLS and CDR2 YYNGEE. The J segment lost 5 bases and the V segment lost 1 base, leaving 8 bases of the junction unmatched. The CDR3 is 16 residues long. CDR3 protein: CASSVSSGTGAETQYF. The CDR3 nucleotides read TGTGCCAGCAGCGTATCCTCCGGGACAGGGGCTGAGACCCAGTACTTC.

The rearrangement uses TRBV24-1 and TRBJ2-2; TRBD1 matches 7 bases. The junction had 4 bases not matched to a gene; V was cut back by 4 bases and J by 3 bases. From germline, CDR1 is KGHDR and CDR2 SFDVKD. The CDR3 is 15 amino acids. The CDR3: CATSDRGTDTGELFF. CDR3 nucleotide sequence: TGTGCCACCAGTGACAGGGGGACGGACACCGGGGAGCTGTTTTTT.

In DNA, the CDR3 is TGCAGTGCAACGGGGGGTGAAAAACTGTTTTTT. Its protein is CSATGGEKLFF. The V call is TRBV20-1, the J call TRBJ1-4, with a weak D call TRBD1 (5 bases). V lost 6 bases, J lost 7 bases, and 9 bases lay in between. The CDR3 is 11 residues long. Germline CDR1 and CDR2: DFQATT and SNEGSKA (reference sequence).

The chain couples TRBV19 to TRBJ2-7; 9 positions match TRBD1. V shed 7 bases and J 3 bases; nucleotides not matched to a gene: 7. This CDR3 contains 14 residues. Looked up from germline, CDR1 is LNHDA and CDR2 is SQIVND (reference sequence). CDR3 loop: CASNAGTGLYEQYF. For the CDR3, the DNA is TGTGCCAGTAACGCCGGGACAGGGCTCTACGAGCAGTACTTC.

The genes are TRBV7-9 and TRBJ1-5, with D maybe TRBD1 (5 bases). Trimming stripped 1 base from V and 1 base from J, with 11 bases between. CDR3 length equals 16 residues. The germline gives CDR1 SEHNR, CDR2 FQNEAQ (reference sequence). CDR3 nucleotides: TGTGCCAGCAGCTTAGGCGGCAGGGAAAGCAATCAGCCCCAGCATTTT. This encodes CASSLGGRESNQPQHF. Filled out from reference TRBV7-9 and TRBJ1-5, the complete variable domain reads DTGVSQNPRHKITKRGQNVTFRCDPISEHNRLYWYRQTLGQGPEFLTYFQNEAQLEKSRLLSDRFSAERPKGSFSTLEIQRTEQGDSAMYLCASSLGGRESNQPQHFGDGTRLSIL.

The V call is TRBV7-2, the J call TRBJ1-1; D not certain. The CDR3 runs to 15 residues. Germline CDR1 and CDR2: SGHTA and FQGNSA. V was clipped by 0 bases and J by 1 base, with 9 bases between them. CDR3 nucleotide sequence: TGTGCCAGCAGCTTAGCGGGTGGGCAGAACACTGAAGCTTTCTTT. This gives the protein CASSLAGGQNTEAFF.

This rearrangement joins TRBV6-2 or TRBV6-3 to TRBJ1-4; 9 positions match TRBD1. The CDR3 is 15 amino acids. V was pared by 5 bases and J by 7 bases, with 8 bases of the junction left unmatched. Germline V gene data show CDR1 as MNHEY and CDR2 as SVGEGT. The CDR3 DNA is TGTGCCAGCAGTACGAAGGGGACAGGGACTGAAAAACTGTTTTTT. Protein sequence: CASSTKGTGTEKLFF.

The genes are TRBV7-8 and TRBJ1-1, with no clear D. Germline V gene sequence: CDR1 SGHVS, CDR2 FQNEAQ. There are 13 residues in the CDR3. V was shortened by 5 bases and J by 9 bases, with 16 bases between the two germline ends. CDR3 in DNA: TGTGCCAGCAGCCGTACCCGGGAAGCTCAAGCTTTCTTT. Amino acid sequence: CASSRTREAQAFF.

This chain uses TRBV21-1 with TRBJ1-4; no check of the table's D call, TRBD1, against the DNA was made. TRBV21-1 is a pseudogene segment. There are 17 residues in the CDR3. For the CDR3, the DNA is TGTGCCAGCAGCAAAGCGCTTAAGGTGGGGGCAGATGAAAAACTGTTTTTT. Translation gives CASSKALKVGADEKLFF.

In its sample, this clone was seen a few times. The rearrangement uses TRBV7-3 and TRBJ2-7; D is perhaps TRBD2 (5 bases). Germline lookup yields CDR1 SGHTA and CDR2 FQGTGA. Between the trimmed V and J ends, which lost 4 bases and 7 bases, there was a span of 14 bases. CDR3 length: 13 amino acids. CDR3 sequence: CASSSDGNLEQYF. The CDR3, as DNA: TGTGCCAGCAGCTCGGACGGGAACTTGGAGCAGTACTTC.

This clone appeared a single time. This chain uses TRBV5-4 with TRBJ2-1, with TRBD2 identical over 7 bases. Germline V gene sequence: CDR1 SGHNT, CDR2 YYREEE (reference sequence). V shed 3 bases and J 0 bases; nucleotides not matched to a gene: 6. The CDR3 spans 16 residues. The CDR3 here is CASSSTSASSYNEQFF. The CDR3, as DNA: TGTGCCAGCAGCTCTACTAGCGCGAGCTCCTACAATGAGCAGTTCTTC. Full variable domain (rest looked up from reference TRBV5-4 and TRBJ2-1): ETGVTQSPTHLIKTRGQQVTLRCSSQSGHNTVSWYQQALGQGPQFIFQYYREEENGRGNFPPRFSGLQFPNYSSELNVNALELDDSALYLCASSSTSASSYNEQFFGPGTRLTVL.

The CDR3 is CAISHSRVGGETQYF. The DNA for the CDR3 is TGTGCCATCAGTCATAGCAGGGTTGGGGGGGAGACCCAGTACTTC. The chain recombines TRBV10-3 with TRBJ2-5, with D perhaps TRBD2 (6 bases). V was clipped by 5 bases and J by 5 bases, with 18 bases between them. CDR1 ENHRY and CDR2 SYGVKD come from the germline V gene. The CDR3 totals 15 residues.

The J gene is TRBJ1-1, the V gene TRBV10-3; 7 positions agree with TRBD1. This CDR3 is 14 amino acids long. V gave up 11 bases and J gave up 1 base; unmatched junction bases: 10. Looked up from germline, CDR1 is ENHRY and CDR2 is SYGVKD. The CDR3 loop is CAVGTGTENTEAFF. For the CDR3, the DNA is TGTGCCGTCGGTACCGGGACAGAGAACACTGAAGCTTTCTTT.

The genes are TRBV14 and TRBJ2-5; D perhaps matches TRBD1 (6 bases). V lost 4 bases, J lost 9 bases, and 15 bases lay in between. Germline CDR1 and CDR2: SGHDN and FVKESK. The CDR3 contains 13 residues. The CDR3 reads CASSLETGTPQYF. The CDR3 DNA reads TGTGCCAGCAGCCTAGAAACTGGGACACCCCAGTACTTC.

CDR3 nucleotides: TGTGCCAGCAGCTTTGATGGTGACAGGGGGAGAGAGCAGTACTTC. Translating it yields CASSFDGDRGREQYF. The chain is built from TRBV7-9 and TRBJ2-7; 9 nucleotides match TRBD1. There are 15 residues in the CDR3. The germline V gene has CDR1 SEHNR and CDR2 FQNEAQ (reference sequence). Unmatched junction bases numbered 10, after V lost 3 bases and J lost 7 bases.

The CDR3 DNA follows: TGTGCCAGCAGTTTCCAGGGGTACAATGAGCAGTTCTTC. Translating gives CASSFQGYNEQFF. The chain recombines TRBV12-3 or TRBV12-4 with TRBJ2-1, with a weak D call TRBD1 (6 bases). V lost 3 bases and J 4 bases, leaving 7 bases between the germline ends. The CDR3 runs to 13 residues.

This clone was seen only once. This chain links TRBV19 with TRBJ2-7; 8 bases agree with TRBD1. This CDR3 comprises 14 residues. Germline-derived CDR1 and CDR2 are LNHDA and SQIVND (reference sequence). V lost 3 bases, J lost 7 bases, and 8 bases stayed unmatched. CDR3 sequence (DNA): TGTGCCAGTAGTATTGGGGCAGGGGGCAAAGAGCAGTACTTC. Translated, it gives CASSIGAGGKEQYF.

The chain employs TRBV5-5 and TRBJ2-7; TRBD1 matches 8 bases. Germline CDR1 and CDR2: SGHKS and YYEKEE (reference sequence). The CDR3 has 15 amino acids. J lost 3 bases, V lost 2 bases, and 7 bases had no gene match. This chain's CDR3 is CASSFLITGGYEQYF. The CDR3 nucleotides read TGTGCCAGCAGCTTCTTAATTACAGGGGGCTACGAGCAGTACTTC.

This clone was found a few times. Germline and junction disagree at one end, which may indicate a read error. The chain links TRBV28 to TRBJ1-4; D remains unclear. Germline CDR1 and CDR2: MDHEN and SYDVKM. The CDR3 contains 19 residues. The CDR3 protein is CASRLSVRGKSGLNEKLFF. CDR3 DNA: TGTGCCAGCAGATTATCCGTTCGAGGGAAAAGTGGGCTTAATGAAAAACTGTTTTTT.

The genes are TRBV7-9 and TRBJ2-4; 7 bases are shared with TRBD1. The germline V gene has CDR1 SEHNR and CDR2 FQNEAQ (reference sequence). V lost 4 bases to trimming and J lost 9 bases; unmatched junction nucleotides: 6. The length of the CDR3 is 13 residues. CDR3 bases: TGTGCCAGCAGCTCGACAGGGCCCCGCATTCAGTACTTC. It specifies CASSSTGPRIQYF.

V gene TRBV7-9 combines with J gene TRBJ2-5; 8 positions agree with TRBD1. V gave up 2 bases and J gave up 5 bases; unmatched junction bases: 7. CDR3 length: 15 residues. The germline gives CDR1 SEHNR, CDR2 FQNEAQ (reference sequence). This CDR3 is CASSLWAGGEETQYF. In DNA form, the CDR3 reads TGTGCCAGCAGCTTATGGGCAGGGGGCGAGGAGACCCAGTACTTC.

The CDR3 bases are TGTGCCAGCAGCCCCAGACTAGCGGGAGTAGACAATGAGCAGTTCTTC. Its protein is CASSPRLAGVDNEQFF. V gene TRBV7-2 combines with J gene TRBJ2-1; 12 bases match TRBD2. Germline V gene lookup returns CDR1 SGHTA and CDR2 FQGNSA. This CDR3 has 16 residues. Trimming cost V 5 bases and J 5 bases; bases outside gene matches: 7.

This chain uses TRBV6-5 with TRBJ2-1; 11 nucleotides align to TRBD2. CDR3 length: 14 amino acids. Trimming took 7 bases from V and 4 from J; bases not matched to a gene: 3. The germline CDR1 and CDR2 sequences are MNHEY and SVGAGI. CDR3 in amino acids: CASTLAGGYNEQFF. The CDR3 nucleotides are TGTGCCAGCACCCTAGCGGGGGGATACAATGAGCAGTTCTTC.

This rearrangement joins TRBV5-5 to TRBJ1-6, with 11 bases aligning to TRBD1. V was clipped by 2 bases and J by 10 bases; unmatched bases: 11. Per the germline V gene, CDR1 is SGHKS and CDR2 is YYEKEE (reference sequence). The CDR3 extends over 17 amino acids. Here the CDR3 DNA reads TGTGCCAGCAGCTTACGGACAGGGGGCGGGCAAGGATCACCCCTCCACTTT. Residues: CASSLRTGGGQGSPLHF. Looking up the rest from reference TRBV5-5 and TRBJ1-6 gives the full variable domain: DAGVTQSPTHLIKTRGQQVTLRCSPISGHKSVSWYQQVLGQGPQFIFQYYEKEERGRGNFPDRFSARQFPNYSSELNVNALLLGDSALYLCASSLRTGGGQGSPLHFGNGTRLTVT.